Here is one T cell receptor (beta chain) with its context. The sample comes from a study of blood T cell repertoires in COVID-19. Study-level information: COVID-19 samples from acute and convalescent phases originated in the United States, Italy and Spain. PBMCs, B-cell-depleted T cells, or T cells were the source of the cDNA or gDNA that made up the material.

Germline V gene sequence: CDR1 SGHVS, CDR2 FNYEAQ. The CDR3 contains 17 residues. Deletions cut 5 bases from V and 0 bases from J, with 17 bases between. Authors' processing steps: Amplifying reference gene primers gave estimates of nucleated cell counts. Here immunoSEQ multiplex PCR was the method, and the copy in TCRdb shows in-frame clones only, minus some. V, J and clone size are those of that table, while D and trimming were read from the DNA. This table has 310,000 or so clones, around 90% appearing once. Categorization into cohorts depended on clinical history that participants reported. The V call is TRBV7-6, the J call TRBJ2-1, with D tentatively TRBD1 (6 bases). Sequencing input: PBMCs or T cells enriched from blood (not recorded which). This clonotype was obtained from a woman between 25 and 40 years old who had recovered from COVID-19. The CDR3 loop is CASSLGGQLSSYNEQFF. For the CDR3, the DNA is TGTGCCAGCAGCCTTGGAGGACAGTTGAGCTCCTACAATGAGCAGTTCTTC.